The T cell receptor (beta chain) under discussion was sequenced for a study of control samples from healthy donors and cancer patients (dated by TCRdb to 2019 to 2021). Libraries were constructed by the immunoSEQ multiplex PCR assay. Not all clones reach the TCRdb copy of this immuneACCESS table, which keeps in-frame sequences only. Checked studies attribute under half of the gap to unresolved V genes and leave the rest unexplained. This sample holds about 150,000 clones; over 85% were observed only once. The ten top clones hold around 9.3% of the sample. About this clone: Its antigen is not yet known. No quality values exist for individual bases; no much larger clone is one base distant. This sample includes further DNA sequences coding for the same CDR3.

This clonotype was sampled from a woman in her thirties or forties in good health. The sample comprised blood.

The CDR3 sequence is CASSPTGNTEAFF. The DNA sequence is TGTGCCAGCAGCCCGACAGGGAACACTGAAGCTTTCTTT. The rearranged chain carries TRBV7-3 and TRBJ1-1; the D region possibly corresponds to TRBD1 (6 bases align). Measured from the cysteine to the phenylalanine, the CDR3 is 13 residues long. CDR3 DNA is the only sequence kept; it has 39 bases, read in frame from the first base. V is cut by 5 bases and J by 1 base, and the space between the germline ends is 8 bases. For CDR1 and CDR2, the germline V gene lists SGHTA and FQGTGA.